Following are 27 T cell receptor beta chains from one sample sequenced in a study of blood T cell repertoires in COVID-19 (dated by TCRdb to about 2020). The library was obtained by the immunoSEQ multiplex PCR assay. What TCRdb holds here is the immuneACCESS table cut down to in-frame rearrangements. Part of the clones is not present; checked against another copy, under half of the missing clones reflect an unresolved V gene, and the others are unexplained. The sample records 150,000 to 180,000 clones, about 90% of which are singletons. The top ten clones comprise roughly 0.54% of the sample. The sequenced material came from peripheral blood. These receptors all come from a man aged 45-65 years with acute or convalescent COVID-19.

The chain joins TRBV27 to TRBJ1-5, with TRBD1 as a possible D gene (5 bases). Looked up from germline, CDR1 is MNHEY and CDR2 is SMNVEV (reference sequence). This CDR3 has 15 residues. V shed 6 bases and J shed 0 bases, with 12 bases lying between them. CDR3 region: CASRGGSNSNQPQHF. DNA for the CDR3: TGTGCCAGCAGGGGGGGGAGTAATAGCAATCAGCCCCAGCATTTT.

The chain links TRBV14 to TRBJ2-7, with D perhaps matching TRBD2 (6 bases). There are 15 residues in the CDR3. Trimming pared 2 bases from V and 0 bases from J, leaving 11 bases between. The germline gives CDR1 SGHDN, CDR2 FVKESK. The CDR3 is CASSQFSGPSYEQYF. The CDR3 region has the DNA TGTGCCAGCAGCCAATTTAGCGGCCCCTCCTACGAGCAGTACTTC.

The genes are TRBV29-1 and TRBJ1-2, with a possible D match to TRBD1 (6 bases). V was pared by 5 bases and J by 3 bases, with 7 bases between. Germline CDR1 reads SQVTM; CDR2 reads ANQGSEA. The CDR3 runs to 11 residues. CDR3: CSVHRDYGYTF. DNA of the CDR3: TGCAGCGTTCACAGGGACTATGGCTACACCTTC.

V usage is TRBV10-1 and J usage is TRBJ2-7; D call uncertain. The CDR3 has 15 residues. Trimming took off 2 bases at V and 3 bases at J, with 14 bases between the two ends. The germline gives CDR1 WNHNN, CDR2 SYGVQD (reference sequence). The CDR3 nucleotides read TGCGCCAGCAGTGAGGCAGCAGACACCCGCTACGAGCAGTACTTC. It translates to CASSEAADTRYEQYF.

The chain uses TRBV27 and TRBJ1-2; 7 bases are shared with TRBD1. V shed 6 bases and J 3 bases; nucleotides not matched to a gene: 7. CDR1 and CDR2 from the germline V gene are MNHEY and SMNVEV (reference sequence). The CDR3 is 14 residues long. The CDR3 sequence: CASRQGNRDYGYTF. The DNA of the CDR3 is TGTGCCAGCAGACAGGGGAATAGGGACTATGGCTACACCTTC.

CDR3 in DNA: TGCGCCAGCAGTGTAAAAGGACTAGCGGAACGTACCGGGGAGCTGTTTTTT. Translating gives CASSVKGLAERTGELFF. The chain employs TRBV10-2 and TRBJ2-2; 10 bases agree with TRBD2. Germline assignment: CDR1 WSHSY and CDR2 SAAADI. V shed 4 bases and J 5 bases; nucleotides not matched to a gene: 10. The CDR3 consists of 17 residues.

The chain employs TRBV5-1 and TRBJ2-5, with 7 bases that match TRBD1. The CDR3 has 17 amino acids. The V gene end was trimmed by 4 bases and the J gene end by 5 bases; junction bases not matched to a gene: 17. The germline V gene has CDR1 SGHRS and CDR2 YFSETQ. The CDR3 is CASSAPDRKGKGETQYF. CDR3 in DNA: TGCGCCAGCAGCGCCCCGGACAGGAAAGGAAAGGGGGAGACCCAGTACTTC. Full variable domain (missing parts from reference TRBV5-1 and TRBJ2-5): KAGVTQTPRYLIKTRGQQVTLSCSPISGHRSVSWYQQTPGQGLQFLFEYFSETQRNKGNFPGRFSGRQFSNSRSEMNVSTLELGDSALYLCASSAPDRKGKGETQYFGPGTRLLVL.

The V and J genes are TRBV7-9 and TRBJ2-1; TRBD1 aligns across 9 bases. This CDR3 contains 14 residues. Germline values: CDR1 SEHNR, CDR2 FQNEAQ (reference sequence). Trimming took 6 bases from V and 6 from J; bases not matched to a gene: 6. CDR3 residues: CASRPRQGVNEQFF. Written as DNA, the CDR3 is TGTGCCAGCAGACCCCGACAGGGGGTCAATGAGCAGTTCTTC.

DNA for the CDR3: TGCGCCAGCAGCCAAGTGGGGCCGGGTAGCTCCTACAATGAGCAGTTCTTC. It is translated as CASSQVGPGSSYNEQFF. This chain links TRBV4-1 with TRBJ2-1; D may be TRBD1 (5 bases). Germline V gene sequence: CDR1 MGHRA, CDR2 YSYEKL. CDR3 length: 17 amino acids. Trimming removed 1 base from V and 0 bases from J, with 13 bases in between.

The count of this clone is one. This rearrangement joins TRBV4-3 to TRBJ1-5, with D unclear. The CDR3 covers 17 residues. V was trimmed by 0 bases and J by 2 bases, leaving 14 bases between them. Germline CDR1 reads LGHNA; CDR2 reads YSLEER. CDR3 sequence (DNA): TGCGCCAGCAGCCAAGACCGCCCTTTGGGAGGCAATCAGCCCCAGCATTTT. Amino acids: CASSQDRPLGGNQPQHF.

The V and J genes are TRBV6-1 and TRBJ2-2; D perhaps matches TRBD2 (5 bases). V was shortened by 6 bases and J by 5 bases, with 10 bases between the two germline ends. The length of the CDR3 is 13 residues. Germline loops: CDR1 MNHNS, CDR2 SASEGT. The CDR3 spells CASSGVPTGELFF. The CDR3 DNA is TGTGCCAGCAGCGGGGTTCCGACCGGGGAGCTGTTTTTT.

The rearrangement joins TRBV20-1 to TRBJ1-1; D is unclear. This CDR3 comprises 10 residues. Germline CDR1 reads DFQATT; CDR2 reads SNEGSKA (reference sequence). With 6 bases removed from V and 7 bases from J, the gap between germline ends came to 9 bases. The CDR3 DNA is TGCAGTGCCCCGACTGGTGAAGCTTTCTTT. The encoded protein is CSAPTGEAFF.

The V call is TRBV12-3 or TRBV12-4, the J call TRBJ1-5, with D maybe TRBD1 (5 bases). CDR3 size: 13 residues. Trimming shortened V by 4 bases and J by 6 bases, and 10 bases separated the two germline ends. The CDR3 nucleotides are TGTGCCAGCAGTTCCGACAGACTTCAGCCCCAGCATTTT. This codes for CASSSDRLQPQHF.

V gene TRBV6-5 combines with J gene TRBJ2-6; D is perhaps TRBD1 (6 bases). CDR3 length equals 16 residues. V lost 3 bases and J lost 1, with 10 bases in between. CDR1 is MNHEY and CDR2 is SVGAGI in the germline V gene. In nucleotides, the CDR3 is TGTGCCAGCAGTTATGTACAGGGTTCTGGGGCCAACGTCCTGACTTTC. Protein: CASSYVQGSGANVLTF.

This sequence joins TRBV27 and TRBJ1-5; D is possibly TRBD1 (6 bases). This CDR3 has 14 amino acids. CDR1 MNHEY and CDR2 SMNVEV come from the germline V gene (reference sequence). V shed 6 bases and J shed 4 bases, with 13 bases lying between them. The CDR3, as DNA: TGTGCCAGCAGAGGGGGGGCTGGTAATCAGCCCCAGCATTTT. This translates into CASRGGAGNQPQHF.

This clone is a singleton in its sample. The rearrangement links TRBV6-5 to TRBJ2-5; 9 bases align to TRBD2. Germline assignment: CDR1 MNHEY and CDR2 SVGAGI. The CDR3 is 15 residues long. V trimming: 0 bases; J trimming: 5 bases; junction bases outside the gene matches: 4. CDR3 sequence (DNA): TGTGCCAGCAGTTACTCGTACAGCGGGGGGGAGACCCAGTACTTC. Its translation: CASSYSYSGGETQYF.

The chain has TRBV9 and TRBJ1-6; D is perhaps TRBD1 (6 bases). This CDR3 is 16 amino acids long. The ends were cut back, 0 bases at V and 7 bases at J, with 14 bases in the middle. Germline V gene lookup returns CDR1 SGDLS and CDR2 YYNGEE. This CDR3 is CASSVATGRGNSPLHF. The CDR3 nucleotides read TGTGCCAGCAGCGTAGCTACAGGGAGGGGGAATTCACCCCTCCACTTT.

The chain employs TRBV15 and TRBJ2-1; 13 nucleotides line up with TRBD2. V was clipped by 1 base and J by 9 bases; unmatched bases: 6. This CDR3 is built from 16 residues. Germline CDR1 is LNHNV and CDR2 is YYDKDF (reference sequence). CDR3 residues: CATSRGGTSGTSEQFF. The CDR3 DNA sequence: TGTGCCACCAGCAGAGGCGGGACTAGCGGGACCTCTGAGCAGTTCTTC.

The V gene is TRBV3-1 (or the pseudogene TRBV3-2), the J gene TRBJ2-2; 9 positions agree with TRBD2. The V gene end was trimmed by 6 bases and the J gene end by 0 bases; junction bases not matched to a gene: 2. This CDR3 contains 15 residues. Germline CDR1 is LGHDT and CDR2 is YNNKEL (reference sequence). The CDR3 nucleotides read TGTGCCAGCAGTCTAGCGGGGACGAACACCGGGGAGCTGTTTTTT. This translates into CASSLAGTNTGELFF.

This chain joins TRBV6-4 and TRBJ2-1; 9 bases map to TRBD2. The ends lost 2 bases at V and 15 bases at J; junction bases unmatched: 5. This CDR3 has 12 residues. Germline V gene lookup returns CDR1 MRHNA and CDR2 SNTAGT. CDR3 in DNA: TGTGCCAGCAGTGACCTGGCGGGGGGGCTGTTCTTC. As protein: CASSDLAGGLFF.

The V and J genes are TRBV11-3 and TRBJ2-1; 7 bases are shared with TRBD2. Germline CDR1 reads SGHNT; CDR2 reads YENEEA. There are 16 residues in the CDR3. V shed 1 base and J 2 bases; nucleotides not matched to a gene: 5. The chain's CDR3 is CASSLGGLAAYNEQFF. The CDR3 DNA is TGTGCCAGCAGCTTAGGAGGTCTAGCGGCCTACAATGAGCAGTTCTTC.

This chain connects TRBV28 to TRBJ2-1, with 9 positions matching TRBD2. In germline, CDR1 is MDHEN, CDR2 SYDVKM. The V gene end was trimmed by 6 bases and the J gene end by 5 bases; junction bases not matched to a gene: 11. The CDR3 has 16 residues. The CDR3 protein is CASSGGGTSKNNEQFF. For the CDR3, the DNA is TGTGCCAGCAGCGGCGGGGGGACTAGCAAAAACAATGAGCAGTTCTTC.

The chain uses TRBV15 and TRBJ1-4; possible D gene TRBD1, 5 bases. V lost 6 bases and J 0 bases, leaving 14 bases between the germline ends. This CDR3 is built from 16 residues. In germline, CDR1 is LNHNV, CDR2 YYDKDF (reference sequence). The CDR3 here is CATRTDTFATNEKLFF. For the CDR3, the DNA is TGTGCCACCAGGACGGACACATTTGCAACTAATGAAAAACTGTTTTTT.

V gene TRBV3-1 (or the pseudogene TRBV3-2) combines with J gene TRBJ2-7, with D hard to call. Trimming stripped 0 bases from V and 2 bases from J, with 5 bases between. The CDR3 is 13 residues long. CDR1 is LGHDT and CDR2 is YNNKEL in the germline V gene (reference sequence). The CDR3 nucleotides are TGTGCCAGCAGCCAAGATGGAGCCTACGAGCAGTACTTC. Translated, it gives CASSQDGAYEQYF.

This rearrangement joins TRBV13 to TRBJ2-3, with D possibly matching TRBD1 (6 bases). The CDR3 covers 15 residues. V lost 5 bases and J 2 bases, leaving 14 bases between the germline ends. Germline loops: CDR1 PRHDT, CDR2 FYEKMQ (reference sequence). CDR3 DNA sequence: TGTGCCAGCAGCCCCCACAGGGTACCCACAGATACGCAGTATTTT. Translation: CASSPHRVPTDTQYF.

This sequence joins TRBV7-2 and TRBJ1-2; D possibly corresponds to TRBD1 (6 bases). Deletions cut 3 bases from V and 10 bases from J, with 15 bases between. Per the germline V gene, CDR1 is SGHTA and CDR2 is FQGNSA. The CDR3 spans 13 residues. CDR3 amino acids: CASSFTGTSDYTF. The CDR3 region has the DNA TGTGCCAGCAGCTTCACAGGGACGAGTGACTACACCTTC.

V gene TRBV28 combines with J gene TRBJ1-6; D may be TRBD1 (6 bases). The CDR3 extends over 16 amino acids. V dropped 8 bases and J dropped 3 bases, with 17 bases sitting between them. Germline V gene sequence: CDR1 MDHEN, CDR2 SYDVKM. The CDR3 DNA is TGTGCCAGCCGACCTAACCAGGGGATCTATAATTCACCCCTCCACTTT. Its translation is CASRPNQGIYNSPLHF.